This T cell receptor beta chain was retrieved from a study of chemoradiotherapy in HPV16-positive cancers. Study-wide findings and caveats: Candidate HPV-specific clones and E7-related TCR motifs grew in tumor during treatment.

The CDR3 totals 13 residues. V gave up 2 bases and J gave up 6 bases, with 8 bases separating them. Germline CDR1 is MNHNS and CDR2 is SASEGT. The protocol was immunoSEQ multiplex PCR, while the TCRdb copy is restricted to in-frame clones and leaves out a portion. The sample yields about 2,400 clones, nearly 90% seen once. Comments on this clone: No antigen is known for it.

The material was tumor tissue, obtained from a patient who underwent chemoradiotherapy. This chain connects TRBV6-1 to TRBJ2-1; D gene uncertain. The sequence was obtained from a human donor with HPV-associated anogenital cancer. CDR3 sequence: CASSEWIGNEQFF. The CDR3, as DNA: TGTGCCAGCAGTGAATGGATTGGCAATGAGCAGTTCTTC.